This passage covers 8 T cell receptor beta chains from one sample sequenced in a study of PD-1 blockade in classical Hodgkin lymphoma (TCRdb year 2020). What this sample's time point label stands for: cycle 2 day 1 (C2D1) of nivolumab. Relapse after autologous stem cell transplantation had occurred in all trial patients, and cohorts A, B and C were distinguished by prior brentuximab vedotin exposure. To prepare the library, the immunoSEQ multiplex PCR assay was applied. TCRdb took over this immuneACCESS table, retaining in-frame rearrangements with V and J assigned. Such tables are incomplete; in checked studies, under half of the missing clones stem from an unresolved V gene, and the remainder is unexplained. The sample table holds more than 140,000 clones, of which approximately 72% were seen once. Of the sample, roughly 8.4% falls within the top ten clones. This sample comprised peripheral blood mononuclear cells (PBMCs), obtained before the second cycle of nivolumab. The receptors shown here come from a human donor with classical Hodgkin lymphoma.

In this sample, this clone turned up once. V usage is TRBV6-5 and J usage is TRBJ1-2, with D maybe TRBD1 (5 bases). Germline V gene lookup returns CDR1 MNHEY and CDR2 SVGAGI. V gave up 2 bases and J gave up 4 bases, with 11 bases separating them. This CDR3 comprises 14 residues. This chain's CDR3 is CASSYLGQGYGYTF. CDR3 nucleotides: TGTGCCAGCAGTTACCTCGGGCAGGGCTATGGCTACACCTTC.

This chain links TRBV18 with TRBJ2-7; 11 bases are shared with TRBD1. Germline V CDR1 and CDR2: KGHSH, LQKENI. Germline trimming cut 3 bases from V and 5 bases from J; bases unmatched to any gene: 3. The CDR3 has 14 amino acids. The CDR3 loop is CASSPGQGVHEQYF. CDR3 DNA sequence: TGTGCCAGCTCACCGGGACAGGGGGTCCACGAGCAGTACTTC. Drawing the rest from reference TRBV18 and TRBJ2-7, the complete variable domain is NAGVMQNPRHLVRRRGQEARLRCSPMKGHSHVYWYRQLPEEGLKFMVYLQKENIIDESGMPKERFSAEFPKEGPSILRIQQVVRGDSAAYFCASSPGQGVHEQYFGPGTRLTVT.

The V gene is TRBV5-1, the J gene TRBJ1-4; TRBD1 is a possible D gene (6 bases). CDR1 is SGHRS, CDR2 YFSETQ, per germline. CDR3 length: 19 amino acids. The V end lost 0 bases, the J end lost 0 bases, and 18 bases lay between the germline ends. CDR3 nucleotide sequence: TGCGCCAGCAGCTTGGCTCCCCAGGGGCAGGGAACAACTAATGAAAAACTGTTTTTT. It yields the protein CASSLAPQGQGTTNEKLFF.

The chain's CDR3 is CASSSSGSSTDTQYF. The DNA for the CDR3 is TGTGCCAGTAGTTCCAGCGGGAGCAGCACAGATACGCAGTATTTT. This chain joins TRBV19 and TRBJ2-3, with 8 bases fitting TRBD2. Losses at the gene ends were 5 bases for V and 0 bases for J; bases not matched to a gene: 4. This CDR3 comprises 15 residues. CDR1 and CDR2 from the germline V gene are LNHDA and SQIVND (reference sequence).

This clone has a count of ten or more. This chain joins TRBV6-1 and TRBJ1-4; D not certain. This CDR3 spans 14 amino acids. V shed 6 bases and J shed 8 bases, with 16 bases lying between them. Looked up from germline, CDR1 is MNHNS and CDR2 is SASEGT. CDR3 region: CASSNGNTWEKLFF. CDR3 bases: TGTGCCAGCAGCAACGGGAACACCTGGGAAAAACTGTTTTTT.

This clone occurred a few times. This chain links TRBV15 with TRBJ2-1; 10 bases match TRBD2. In germline, CDR1 is LNHNV, CDR2 YYDKDF (reference sequence). J was trimmed by 2 bases and V by 5 bases; bases with no gene match: 3. The CDR3 is 15 amino acids. Written as DNA, the CDR3 is TGTGCCACCAGCCTAGCGGGAGATCCCTACAATGAGCAGTTCTTC. Translating gives CATSLAGDPYNEQFF.

V is TRBV19 and J is TRBJ1-2; 11 bases are shared with TRBD1. CDR1 and CDR2 from the germline V gene are LNHDA and SQIVND (reference sequence). V was pared by 5 bases and J by 4 bases, with 9 bases of the junction left unmatched. CDR3 length equals 16 residues. The CDR3 region is CASSSWTGGLLYGYTF. CDR3 bases: TGTGCCAGTAGTTCTTGGACAGGGGGCCTACTCTATGGCTACACCTTC. The complete variable domain, with remaining parts taken from reference TRBV19 and TRBJ1-2, reads DGGITQSPKYLFRKEGQNVTLSCEQNLNHDAMYWYRQDPGQGLRLIYYSQIVNDFQKGDIAEGYSVSREKKESFPLTVTSAQKNPTAFYLCASSSWTGGLLYGYTFGSGTRLTVV.

The V and J genes are TRBV7-9 and TRBJ2-6; no firm D call. Trimming pared 3 bases from V and 0 bases from J, leaving 6 bases between. This CDR3 contains 15 residues. Germline V lookup: CDR1 SEHNR, CDR2 FQNEAQ (reference sequence). The DNA for the CDR3 is TGTGCCAGCAGCTTGGTCCGCTCTGGGGCCAACGTCCTGACTTTC. Protein product: CASSLVRSGANVLTF.